The rows below give T cell receptor beta chains drawn from one sample of a study of long-term antiretroviral therapy in people with HIV. Libraries were prepared by immunoSEQ multiplex PCR; TCRdb keeps only in-frame clonotypes and omits some of them. The table has about 25,000 clones, about 86% seen once; the top ten hold more than 15%. Specimen: unsorted PBMCs, collected 1.2 years after starting antiretroviral therapy. The receptors were gathered from a man over 45 with HIV. The CDR3 runs from the conserved cysteine through the conserved F or W. The D gene is left open where the match is weak. Only some rows state a clone size, as once, few, many or a class for expanded clones.

V gene	J gene	D gene	clone size	CDR3 DNA	CDR3 protein
TRBV7-6	TRBJ2-3	TRBD1	once	TGTGCCAGCAGCTTAGAGGACAGGAGTACAGATACGCAGTATTTT	CASSLEDRSTDTQYF
TRBV7-8	TRBJ1-5	NA	NA	TGTGCCAGCAGTTATGAAGGGGGTCAGCCCCAGCATTTT	CASSYEGGQPQHF
TRBV11-2	TRBJ2-1	TRBD2	NA	TGTGCCAGCAGCTCAGCTAGCGGGGGGCGCGATAATGAGCAGTTCTTC	CASSSASGGRDNEQFF
TRBV2	TRBJ2-6	NA	NA	TGTGCCAGCTCCGTTACTCAGGTGTCTGGGGCCAACGTCCTGACTTTC	CASSVTQVSGANVLTF
TRBV7-9	TRBJ1-4	TRBD1	NA	TGTGCCAGCAGCTCAGAGACAGGGATTACTAATGAAAAACTGTTTTTT	CASSSETGITNEKLFF
TRBV11-2	TRBJ1-1	NA	NA	TGTGCCAGCAGCTTAGATGGCGGGGGTGACACTGAAGCTTTCTTT	CASSLDGGGDTEAFF
TRBV2	TRBJ2-1	NA	NA	TGTGCCAGCAGTGCGGGAGTCTCCTACAATGAGCAGTTCTTC	CASSAGVSYNEQFF
TRBV30	TRBJ1-4	NA	NA	TGTGCCTGGAGTGTGGCGTTGTATGAAAAACTGTTTTTT	CAWSVALYEKLFF
TRBV6-6	TRBJ1-4	TRBD1	NA	TGTGCCAGCAGTTACGGACAGGGGAGGGAAAAACTGTTTTTT	CASSYGQGREKLFF
TRBV6-4	TRBJ2-3	TRBD1	NA	TGTGCCAGCAGTGACTCGACACAGGGGGCTGATACGCAGTATTTT	CASSDSTQGADTQYF
TRBV9	TRBJ1-3	NA	NA	TGTGCCAGCAGCGTAGGCCAGGGAGGGGGCACCATATATTTT	CASSVGQGGGTIYF
TRBV15	TRBJ1-4	NA	NA	TGTGCCACCAGCAGAGGGGAGCACTCAACTAATGAAAAACTGTTTTTT	CATSRGEHSTNEKLFF
TRBV7-9	TRBJ2-5	NA	once	TGTGCCAGCAGCCCCAGTGGTGTACTCTCTAAGACCCAGTACTTC	CASSPSGVLSKTQYF
TRBV27	TRBJ2-3	NA	NA	TGTGCCAGCAGTTTAAGCCCAGATACGCAGTATTTT	CASSLSPDTQYF